This T cell receptor beta chain was sequenced for a study of cytomegalovirus exposure and HLA in healthy donors. About the research overall: Early released data had approximately 86 million unique TCRs, all coming from HLA-typed donors.

Primers for the PCR totalled 60 Vbeta and 13 Jbeta. The method was immunoSEQ multiplex PCR; TCRdb's version includes in-frame clones alone and lacks a portion of them. Of about 200,000 clones listed, just under 70% are singletons. Study-level points and caveats: Diagnosis of cytomegalovirus status made by the classifier reportedly showed high specificity and sensitivity.

Germline V lookup: CDR1 LGHNA, CDR2 YNFKEQ. The CDR3 consists of 16 residues. Between the trimmed V and J ends, which lost 1 base and 9 bases, there was a span of 19 bases. Worth noting for this clone: The antigen is not known.

Sequencing input: PBMCs. The chain is built from TRBV4-2 and TRBJ2-1, with a weak D call TRBD2 (7 bases). This clonotype originated in a man in his forties in good health and CMV-seropositive. CDR3 sequence reads: CASSQVGATSAGEQFF. The CDR3 DNA follows: TGTGCCAGCAGCCAAGTGGGGGCAACTAGCGCTGGTGAGCAGTTCTTC.